This T cell receptor (beta chain) was sequenced during a study of cytomegalovirus exposure and HLA in healthy donors. Study information: Inside one of the first data releases sat some 93 million unique TCRs taken from HLA-typed donors.

It was healthy bone marrow donors who served as donors. With 60 Vbeta and 13 Jbeta primers, the PCR was carried out. In the source study's methods: Approximately 86 million unique TCR beta chains, roughly 10 million shared, were counted in a later analysis. Clones were read by immunoSEQ multiplex PCR, and TCRdb kept only the in-frame ones, dropping some. The V and J calls and clone size are taken from that table; D and trimming were inferred from the DNA. The sample carries tens of thousands of clones, about four fifths recorded once. With regard to this clone: Its antigen is as yet unknown.

V lost 2 bases and J lost 3; bases outside the gene matches: 2. The CDR3 extends over 14 amino acids. The germline gives CDR1 MNHNY, CDR2 SVGAGI (reference sequence). General observations from the study: The study designated about 180 TCR beta chains cytomegalovirus-associated.

This sequence joins TRBV6-6 and TRBJ2-7, with 9 bases aligning to TRBD1. This TCR was sampled from a woman aged 18 to 35 in good health and CMV-seropositive. The sequenced sample consisted of PBMCs. CDR3 coding DNA: TGTGCCAGCAGTTACGGGACAGGGATCTACGAGCAGTACTTC. Translated, it gives CASSYGTGIYEQYF.